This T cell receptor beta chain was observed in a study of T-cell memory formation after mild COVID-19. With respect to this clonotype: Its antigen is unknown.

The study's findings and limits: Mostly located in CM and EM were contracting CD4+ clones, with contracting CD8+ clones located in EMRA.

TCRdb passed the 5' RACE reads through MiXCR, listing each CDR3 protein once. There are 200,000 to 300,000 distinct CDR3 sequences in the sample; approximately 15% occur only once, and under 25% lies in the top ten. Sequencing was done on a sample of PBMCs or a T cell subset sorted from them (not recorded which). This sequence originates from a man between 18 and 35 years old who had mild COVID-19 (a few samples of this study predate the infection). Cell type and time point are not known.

CDR3 sequence reads: CASSPPWAGGNTEAFF. CDR3 bases: TGTGCCAGCAGCCCCCCCTGGGCAGGGGGGAACACTGAAGCTTTCTTT. The V call is TRBV5-5, the J call TRBJ1-1, with 7 bases aligning to TRBD1. The germline V gene encodes CDR1 SGHKS and CDR2 YYEKEE (reference sequence). Losses at the gene ends were 4 bases for V and 1 base for J; bases not matched to a gene: 10. The CDR3 is 16 amino acids.